This T cell receptor beta chain stems from a study of T cell clonotyping in hematopoietic cell transplantation. On this clone itself: Antigen specificity is unknown.

Study-wide findings and caveats: Recipient TCR diversity dropped after transplant; expanded clonotypes rose from day 30 to 180. At the given depth, recipient repertoires were over 95% de novo clonotypes. CD4 and CD8 repertoire contributions could not be separated without sorting.

Sample time point: recipient sample about 28 days before transplant, after cytoreduction. Recipients were bled about 28 days pretransplant and at posttransplant days 30, 100, 180. TCRdb's copy holds only in-frame clones and misses some; the assay was immunoSEQ multiplex PCR. The profile shows about 13,000 clones, over 80% of them singletons. Sequenced here: peripheral blood mononuclear cells, sampled before stem cell transplant. The TCR originated in a man aged 55 to 70 with acute myeloid leukemia. Some clones in this sample may be carry-over from other donors' samples.

The CDR3 DNA follows: TGTGCCAGCAGGGGGGGGCTAGCGGACACCGGGGAGCTGTTTTTT. Encoded protein: CASRGGLADTGELFF. V gene TRBV9 combines with J gene TRBJ2-2; D might be TRBD2 (7 bases). Trimming shortened V by 5 bases and J by 3 bases, and 14 bases separated the two germline ends. The germline V gene has CDR1 SGDLS and CDR2 YYNGEE. The CDR3 loop spans 15 amino acids.